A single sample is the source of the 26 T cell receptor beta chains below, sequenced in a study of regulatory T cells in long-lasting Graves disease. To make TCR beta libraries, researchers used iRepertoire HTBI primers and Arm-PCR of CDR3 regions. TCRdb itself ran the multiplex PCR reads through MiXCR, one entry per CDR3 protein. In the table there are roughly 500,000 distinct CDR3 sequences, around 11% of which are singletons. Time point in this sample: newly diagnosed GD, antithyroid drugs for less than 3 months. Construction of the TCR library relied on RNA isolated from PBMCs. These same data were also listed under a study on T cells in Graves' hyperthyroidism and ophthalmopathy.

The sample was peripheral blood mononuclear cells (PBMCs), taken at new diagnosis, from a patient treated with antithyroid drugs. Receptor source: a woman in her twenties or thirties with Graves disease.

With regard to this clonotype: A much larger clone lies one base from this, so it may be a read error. CDR3 in amino acids: CAGSRQGFTGELFF. The CDR3, as DNA: TGTGCCGGCAGCCGACAGGGGTTCACCGGGGAGCTGTTTTTT. The chain couples TRBV7-2 to TRBJ2-2, with TRBD1 identical over 8 bases. This CDR3 region has 14 residues. Looked up from germline, CDR1 is SGHTA and CDR2 is FQGNSA.

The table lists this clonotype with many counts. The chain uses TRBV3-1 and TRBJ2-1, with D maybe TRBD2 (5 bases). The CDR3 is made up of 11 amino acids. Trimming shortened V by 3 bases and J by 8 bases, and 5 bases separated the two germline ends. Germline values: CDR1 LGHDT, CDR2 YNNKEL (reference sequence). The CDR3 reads CASSQRDEQFF. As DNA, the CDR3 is TGTGCCAGCAGCCAGCGGGATGAGCAGTTCTTC.

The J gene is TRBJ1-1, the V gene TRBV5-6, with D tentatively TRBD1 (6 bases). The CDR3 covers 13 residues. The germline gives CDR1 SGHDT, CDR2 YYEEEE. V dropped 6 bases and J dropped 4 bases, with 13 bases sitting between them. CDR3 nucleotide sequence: TGTGCCAGCACCTTTTTCAGGGGCACTGAAGCTTTCTTT. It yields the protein CASTFFRGTEAFF.

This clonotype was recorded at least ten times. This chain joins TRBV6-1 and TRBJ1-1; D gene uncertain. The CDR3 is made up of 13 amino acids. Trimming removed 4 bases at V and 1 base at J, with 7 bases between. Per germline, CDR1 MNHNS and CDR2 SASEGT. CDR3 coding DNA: TGTGCCAGCAGTGCTGTAGCGAACACTGAAGCTTTCTTT. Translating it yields CASSAVANTEAFF.

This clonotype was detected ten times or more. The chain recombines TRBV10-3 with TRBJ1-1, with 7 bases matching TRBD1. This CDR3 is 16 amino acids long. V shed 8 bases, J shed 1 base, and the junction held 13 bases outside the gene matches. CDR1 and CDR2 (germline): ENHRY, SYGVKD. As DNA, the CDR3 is TGTGCCATCTCCGACAGGGCTACGGGAGGGAACACTGAAGCTTTCTTT. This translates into CAISDRATGGNTEAFF.

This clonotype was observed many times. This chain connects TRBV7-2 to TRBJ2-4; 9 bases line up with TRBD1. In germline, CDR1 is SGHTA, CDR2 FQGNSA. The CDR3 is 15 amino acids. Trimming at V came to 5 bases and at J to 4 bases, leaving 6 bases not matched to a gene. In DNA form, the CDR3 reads TGTGCCAGCAGCGCCCGGACAGGGGAGAAAAACATTCAGTACTTC. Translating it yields CASSARTGEKNIQYF. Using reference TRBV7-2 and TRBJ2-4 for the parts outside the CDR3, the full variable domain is GAGVSQSPSNKVTEKGKDVELRCDPISGHTALYWYRQSLGQGLEFLIYFQGNSAPDKSGLPSDRFSAERTGGSVSTLTIQRTQQEDSAVYLCASSARTGEKNIQYFGAGTRLSVL.

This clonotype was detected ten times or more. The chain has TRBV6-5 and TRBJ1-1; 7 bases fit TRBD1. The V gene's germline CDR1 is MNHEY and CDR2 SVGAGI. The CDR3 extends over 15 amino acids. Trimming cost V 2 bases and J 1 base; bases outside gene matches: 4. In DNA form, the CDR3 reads TGTGCCAGCAGTTACGACAGGGTTGGGAACACTGAAGCTTTCTTT. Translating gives CASSYDRVGNTEAFF.

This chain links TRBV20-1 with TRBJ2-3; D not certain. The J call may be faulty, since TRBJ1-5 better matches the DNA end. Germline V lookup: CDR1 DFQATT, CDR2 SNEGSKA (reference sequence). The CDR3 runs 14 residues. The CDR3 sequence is CSATDSGSTDTQHF. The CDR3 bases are TGCAGTGCTACCGATAGCGGGAGCACAGATACGCAGCATTTT.

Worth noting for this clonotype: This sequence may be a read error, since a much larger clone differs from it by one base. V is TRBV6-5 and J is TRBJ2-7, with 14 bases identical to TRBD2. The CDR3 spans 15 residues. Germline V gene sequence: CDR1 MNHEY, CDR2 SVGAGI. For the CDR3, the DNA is TGTGCCAGCGGTTACGGGACTAGCGGGAGCTACGAGCAGTACTTC. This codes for CASGYGTSGSYEQYF.

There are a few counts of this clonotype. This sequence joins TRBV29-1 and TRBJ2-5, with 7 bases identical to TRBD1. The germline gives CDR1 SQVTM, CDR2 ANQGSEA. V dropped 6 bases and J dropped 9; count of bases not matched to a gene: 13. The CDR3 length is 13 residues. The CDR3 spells CSVAEDTQGAQYF. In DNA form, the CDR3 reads TGCAGCGTCGCGGAGGACACCCAGGGGGCCCAGTACTTC.

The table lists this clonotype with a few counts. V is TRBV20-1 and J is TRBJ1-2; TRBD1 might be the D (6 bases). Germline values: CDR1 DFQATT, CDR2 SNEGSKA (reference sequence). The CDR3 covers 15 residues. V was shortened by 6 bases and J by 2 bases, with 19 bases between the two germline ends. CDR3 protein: CSAIWGGRGNYGYTF. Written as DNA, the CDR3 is TGCAGTGCCATTTGGGGGGGCAGGGGAAACTATGGCTACACCTTC.

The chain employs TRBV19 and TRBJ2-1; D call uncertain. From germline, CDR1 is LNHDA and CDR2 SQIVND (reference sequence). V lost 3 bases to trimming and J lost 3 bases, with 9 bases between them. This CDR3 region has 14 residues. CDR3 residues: CASSIMSSYNEQFF. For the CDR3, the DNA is TGTGCCAGTAGTATTATGTCCAGCTACAATGAGCAGTTCTTC.

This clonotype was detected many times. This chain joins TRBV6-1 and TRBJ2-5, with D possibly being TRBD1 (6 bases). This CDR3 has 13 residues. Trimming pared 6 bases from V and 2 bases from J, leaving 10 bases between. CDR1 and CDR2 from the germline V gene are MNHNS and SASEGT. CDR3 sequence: CASSPDSQETQYF. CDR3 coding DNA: TGTGCCAGCAGCCCGGACAGTCAAGAGACCCAGTACTTC.

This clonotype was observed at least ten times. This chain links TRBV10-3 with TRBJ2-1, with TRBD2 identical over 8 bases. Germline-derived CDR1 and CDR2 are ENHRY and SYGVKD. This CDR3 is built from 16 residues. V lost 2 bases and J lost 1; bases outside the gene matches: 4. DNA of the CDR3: TGTGCCATCAGTGAGGTTAGCGGGAAATCCTACAATGAGCAGTTCTTC. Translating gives CAISEVSGKSYNEQFF.

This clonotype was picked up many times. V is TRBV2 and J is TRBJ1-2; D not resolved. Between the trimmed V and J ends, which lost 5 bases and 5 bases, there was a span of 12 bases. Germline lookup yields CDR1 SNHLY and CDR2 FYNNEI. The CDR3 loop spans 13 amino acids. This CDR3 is CASSRPEKYGYTF. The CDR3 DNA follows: TGTGCCAGCAGTAGGCCGGAAAAGTATGGCTACACCTTC.

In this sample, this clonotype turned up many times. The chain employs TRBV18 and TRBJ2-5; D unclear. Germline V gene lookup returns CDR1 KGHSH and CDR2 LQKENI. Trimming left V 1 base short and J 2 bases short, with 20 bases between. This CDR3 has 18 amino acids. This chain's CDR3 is CASSPHPLGIPSQETQYF. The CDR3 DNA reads TGTGCCAGCTCACCACACCCGCTGGGCATCCCTTCACAAGAGACCCAGTACTTC.

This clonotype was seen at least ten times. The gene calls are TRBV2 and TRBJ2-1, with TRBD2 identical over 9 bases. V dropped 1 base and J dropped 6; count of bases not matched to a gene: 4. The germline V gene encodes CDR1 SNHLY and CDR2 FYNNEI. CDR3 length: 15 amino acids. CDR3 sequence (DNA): TGTGCCAGCAGTGAAGGGCTAGCGGGGCTCAATGAGCAGTTCTTC. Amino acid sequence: CASSEGLAGLNEQFF.

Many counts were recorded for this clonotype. The CDR3 reads CASSFASGSLGSGNEQFF. CDR3 DNA: TGTGCCAGCAGTTTTGCTAGCGGGAGTCTAGGGTCTGGGAATGAGCAGTTCTTC. The chain couples TRBV12-3 or TRBV12-4 to TRBJ2-1; 10 bases are shared with TRBD2. CDR3 length equals 18 residues. V shed 3 bases, J shed 7 bases, and the junction held 15 bases outside the gene matches.

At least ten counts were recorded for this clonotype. CDR3 region: CASSQQQGSTDTQYF. Written as DNA, the CDR3 is TGTGCCAGCAGCCAACAACAGGGTAGCACAGATACGCAGTATTTT. The chain combines TRBV3-1 with TRBJ2-3; D is perhaps TRBD1 (6 bases). V shed 2 bases and J shed 0 bases, with 9 bases lying between them. Germline V lookup: CDR1 LGHDT, CDR2 YNNKEL (reference sequence). This CDR3 contains 15 residues.

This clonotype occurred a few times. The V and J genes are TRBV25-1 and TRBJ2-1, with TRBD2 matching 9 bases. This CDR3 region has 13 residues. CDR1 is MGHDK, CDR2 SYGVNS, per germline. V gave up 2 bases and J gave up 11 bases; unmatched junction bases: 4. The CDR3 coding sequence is TGTGCCAGCAGTGAAGGGGCTAGCGGGAAGCAGTTCTTC. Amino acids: CASSEGASGKQFF.

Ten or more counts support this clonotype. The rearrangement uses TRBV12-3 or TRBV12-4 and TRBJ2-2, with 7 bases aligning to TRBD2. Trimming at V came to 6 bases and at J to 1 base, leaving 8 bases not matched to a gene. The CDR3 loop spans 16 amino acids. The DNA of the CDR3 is TGTGCCAGCAGCCCTGCGGGGGAGAAGAACACCGGGGAGCTGTTTTTT. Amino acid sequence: CASSPAGEKNTGELFF.

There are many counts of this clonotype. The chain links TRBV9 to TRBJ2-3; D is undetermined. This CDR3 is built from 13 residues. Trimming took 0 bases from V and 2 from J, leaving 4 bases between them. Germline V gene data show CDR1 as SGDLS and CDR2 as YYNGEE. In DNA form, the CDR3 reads TGTGCCAGCAGCGTAGGTTTCACAGATACGCAGTATTTT. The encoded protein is CASSVGFTDTQYF. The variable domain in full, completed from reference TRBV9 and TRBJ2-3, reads DSGVTQTPKHLITATGQRVTLRCSPRSGDLSVYWYQQSLDQGLQFLIQYYNGEERAKGNILERFSAQQFPDLHSELNLSSLELGDSALYFCASSVGFTDTQYFGPGTRLTVL.

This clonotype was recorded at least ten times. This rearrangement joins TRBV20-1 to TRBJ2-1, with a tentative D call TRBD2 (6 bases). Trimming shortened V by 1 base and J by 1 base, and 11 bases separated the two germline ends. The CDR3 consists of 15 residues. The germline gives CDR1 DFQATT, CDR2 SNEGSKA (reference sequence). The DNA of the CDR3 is TGCAGTGCTAGAGCCTTGCTAGCGTCCTACAATGAGCAGTTCTTC. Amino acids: CSARALLASYNEQFF.

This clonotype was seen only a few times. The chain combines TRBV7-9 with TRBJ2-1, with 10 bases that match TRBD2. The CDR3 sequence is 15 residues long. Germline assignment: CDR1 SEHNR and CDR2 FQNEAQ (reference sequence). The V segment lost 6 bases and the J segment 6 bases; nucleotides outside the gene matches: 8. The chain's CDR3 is CASSRKAGGSNEQFF. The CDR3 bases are TGTGCCAGCAGTCGAAAAGCGGGAGGGAGCAATGAGCAGTTCTTC.

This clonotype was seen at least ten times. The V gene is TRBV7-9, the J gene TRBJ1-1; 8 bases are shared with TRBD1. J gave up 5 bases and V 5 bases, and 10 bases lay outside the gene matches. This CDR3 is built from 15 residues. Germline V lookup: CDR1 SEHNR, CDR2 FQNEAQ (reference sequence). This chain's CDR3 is CASSDPEQGETEAFF. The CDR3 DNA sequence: TGTGCCAGCAGCGATCCAGAACAGGGGGAAACTGAAGCTTTCTTT.

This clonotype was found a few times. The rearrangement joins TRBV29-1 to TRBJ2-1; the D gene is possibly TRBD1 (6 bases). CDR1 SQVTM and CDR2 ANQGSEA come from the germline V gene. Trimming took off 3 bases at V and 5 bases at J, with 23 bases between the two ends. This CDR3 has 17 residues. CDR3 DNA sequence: TGCAGCGTTGACAAGGACTCAGGGGTCTCTGAAAACAATGAGCAGTTCTTC. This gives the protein CSVDKDSGVSENNEQFF.